This T cell receptor beta chain was observed in a study of blood T cell repertoires in COVID-19. Turning to the study itself: The study drew acute and convalescent COVID-19 samples from the United States, Italy and Spain. PBMCs, B-cell-depleted T cells, or T cells were the source of the cDNA or gDNA that made up the material.

Patients in Seattle were enrolled during active infection, then followed longitudinally. Trimming took 2 bases from V and 2 from J, leaving 10 bases between them. The CDR3 length is 14 residues. Germline-derived CDR1 and CDR2 are MNHEY and SVGAGI. Original data processing: Reference gene primer amplification gave estimated nucleated cell counts. Profiled with immunoSEQ multiplex PCR; TCRdb holds only in-frame clones, not every one. The V and J calls and clone size are taken from that table; D and trimming were inferred from the DNA. Here the sample spans 50,000 to 55,000 clones, about four fifths being singletons.

What was sequenced was peripheral blood. The rearrangement links TRBV6-5 to TRBJ2-7; no clear D. The receptor was isolated from an elderly man with COVID-19, enrolled during active disease. The CDR3: CASSYEARTYEQYF. As DNA, the CDR3 is TGTGCCAGCAGTTACGAGGCCCGAACCTACGAGCAGTACTTC.